A single sample is the source of the 26 T cell receptor beta chains below, sequenced in a study of blood T cell repertoires in COVID-19. Clones were read by immunoSEQ multiplex PCR, and TCRdb kept only the in-frame ones, dropping some. The sample has about 260,000 clones, 75% to 95% seen once. Sequences were obtained from peripheral blood. Receptor source: a person aged 18 to 35 with COVID-19, enrolled during active disease.

The chain combines TRBV28 with TRBJ2-7; tentative D call: TRBD1 (5 bases). V lost 5 bases and J lost 1, with 21 bases in between. The V gene's germline CDR1 is MDHEN and CDR2 SYDVKM. The CDR3 sequence is 17 residues long. CDR3 residues: CASSKGWLPPYSYEQYF. In DNA form, the CDR3 reads TGTGCCAGCAGTAAGGGGTGGCTACCGCCTTATTCCTACGAGCAGTACTTC.

The chain recombines TRBV10-1 with TRBJ2-3; TRBD2 aligns across 7 bases. CDR1 is WNHNN, CDR2 SYGVQD, per germline (reference sequence). This CDR3 has 17 amino acids. After removal of 6 bases from V and 2 bases from J, the junction contained 14 bases not matched to a gene. The CDR3 here is CASRNPWERGFTDTQYF. The CDR3 DNA sequence: TGCGCCAGCAGGAATCCCTGGGAGCGGGGTTTCACAGATACGCAGTATTTT.

The chain combines TRBV27 with TRBJ2-3; TRBD2 aligns across 9 bases. The CDR3 loop spans 14 amino acids. CDR1 is MNHEY, CDR2 SMNVEV, per germline (reference sequence). V was clipped by 3 bases and J by 3 bases; unmatched bases: 1. In DNA, the CDR3 is TGTGCCAGCAGTTTTAGCGGGAGTACAGATACGCAGTATTTT. As protein: CASSFSGSTDTQYF.

The chain couples TRBV7-9 to TRBJ2-7; D is perhaps TRBD1 (6 bases). Germline values: CDR1 SEHNR, CDR2 FQNEAQ (reference sequence). Between the trimmed V and J ends, which lost 4 bases and 9 bases, there was a span of 19 bases. The CDR3 sequence is 14 residues long. CDR3 sequence: CASSSLVGARGQYF. In nucleotides, the CDR3 is TGTGCCAGCAGCTCCTTAGTGGGGGCCAGAGGGCAGTACTTC.

The J gene is TRBJ2-1, the V gene TRBV4-1, with D perhaps matching TRBD1 (6 bases). The CDR3 is 16 amino acids. V was cut by 1 base and J by 5 bases, with 15 bases left in between. Germline CDR1 and CDR2: MGHRA and YSYEKL. DNA for the CDR3: TGCGCCAGCAGCCAAGGACACAGGGAATACGACAATGAGCAGTTCTTC. Translating it yields CASSQGHREYDNEQFF.

J is TRBJ1-3 and V is TRBV5-1; D gene uncertain. This CDR3 spans 18 amino acids. The V and J ends lost 4 bases and 0 bases respectively, with 20 bases between them. Germline lookup yields CDR1 SGHRS and CDR2 YFSETQ. The CDR3 region has the DNA TGCGCCAGCAGCCTGGTAGCGGGTCAGTTCGGCTCTGGAAACACCATATATTTT. This sequence encodes CASSLVAGQFGSGNTIYF.

The chain uses TRBV7-6 and TRBJ2-7; D unclear. CDR1 is SGHVS and CDR2 is FNYEAQ in the germline V gene. V shed 5 bases and J shed 2 bases, with 13 bases lying between them. CDR3 length: 14 residues. The CDR3 loop is CASSRGVSTYEQYF. The CDR3 region has the DNA TGTGCCAGCAGCCGTGGAGTATCAACCTACGAGCAGTACTTC.

V usage is TRBV28 and J usage is TRBJ2-7; a possible D gene is TRBD1 (5 bases). This CDR3 comprises 15 residues. Looked up from germline, CDR1 is MDHEN and CDR2 is SYDVKM. With 3 bases removed from V and 0 bases from J, the gap between germline ends came to 12 bases. The CDR3 protein is CASSFPRAGSYEQYF. DNA for the CDR3: TGTGCCAGCAGTTTTCCCAGGGCAGGCTCCTACGAGCAGTACTTC.

J is TRBJ1-2 and V is TRBV2; D is possibly TRBD1 (6 bases). The V gene's germline CDR1 is SNHLY and CDR2 FYNNEI. The CDR3 length is 12 residues. Trimming removed 6 bases from V and 8 bases from J, with 13 bases in between. CDR3 bases: TGTGCCAGCAGCGCCTCAGGGGTAGGCTACACCTTC. This gives the protein CASSASGVGYTF.

This chain links TRBV21-1 with TRBJ2-1; no DNA check was done on the table's D call, TRBD1. TRBV21-1 is given as a pseudogene. This CDR3 spans 16 amino acids. CDR3 DNA sequence: TGTGCCAGCAGCAAAGGCGACTTAGGGGAACACAATGAGCAGTTCTTC. This codes for CASSKGDLGEHNEQFF.

This rearrangement joins TRBV28 to TRBJ2-7, with TRBD1 matching 9 bases. The CDR3 has 15 amino acids. Unmatched junction bases numbered 7, after V lost 5 bases and J lost 2 bases. Germline lookup yields CDR1 MDHEN and CDR2 SYDVKM. The CDR3 region is CASSVQTGGTYEQYF. The DNA of the CDR3 is TGTGCCAGCAGTGTTCAGACAGGGGGAACCTACGAGCAGTACTTC.

This clone has just one count. V gene TRBV6-2 or TRBV6-3 combines with J gene TRBJ2-3, with 7 bases that match TRBD1. The germline gives CDR1 MNHEY, CDR2 SVGEGT. There are 14 residues in the CDR3. V lost 5 bases to trimming and J lost 0 bases; unmatched junction nucleotides: 2. The CDR3 sequence is CASSRGPSTDTQYF. In nucleotides, the CDR3 is TGTGCCAGCAGTAGGGGGCCGAGCACAGATACGCAGTATTTT.

The chain recombines TRBV9 with TRBJ2-7; possibly TRBD2 for D (5 bases). V lost 2 bases and J 2 bases, leaving 14 bases between the germline ends. The CDR3 has 15 residues. Per germline, CDR1 SGDLS and CDR2 YYNGEE. The CDR3 here is CASSVRATGTYEQYF. The CDR3 bases are TGTGCCAGCAGCGTCCGAGCTACGGGGACCTACGAGCAGTACTTC.

V gene TRBV7-9 combines with J gene TRBJ2-7; 11 bases are shared with TRBD2. CDR3 length equals 17 residues. Germline V CDR1 and CDR2: SEHNR, FQNEAQ (reference sequence). The junction had 7 bases not matched to a gene; V was cut back by 0 bases and J by 3 bases. CDR3 bases: TGTGCCAGCAGCTTAGCGGGGGGACTAGCGGTAATCTACGAGCAGTACTTC. It is translated as CASSLAGGLAVIYEQYF.

The rearrangement joins TRBV24-1 to TRBJ1-5; 8 bases agree with TRBD1. The CDR3 has 17 amino acids. Per the germline V gene, CDR1 is KGHDR and CDR2 is SFDVKD. V was clipped by 1 base and J by 6 bases; unmatched bases: 10. This CDR3 reads CATSDLARTGRCQPQHF. CDR3 coding DNA: TGTGCCACCAGTGATTTAGCACGGACAGGGAGGTGTCAGCCCCAGCATTTT.

The V and J genes are TRBV5-1 and TRBJ2-1, with 10 bases matching TRBD2. The CDR3 sequence is 16 residues long. With V trimmed by 5 bases and J by 0 bases, 5 bases remained unmatched. CDR1 SGHRS and CDR2 YFSETQ come from the germline V gene. Here the CDR3 DNA reads TGCGCCAGCAGGGTTAGCGGGAGGAGCTCCTACAATGAGCAGTTCTTC. Protein: CASRVSGRSSYNEQFF. The variable domain in full, completed from reference TRBV5-1 and TRBJ2-1, reads KAGVTQTPRYLIKTRGQQVTLSCSPISGHRSVSWYQQTPGQGLQFLFEYFSETQRNKGNFPGRFSGRQFSNSRSEMNVSTLELGDSALYLCASRVSGRSSYNEQFFGPGTRLTVL.

The genes are TRBV19 and TRBJ1-5, with D maybe TRBD1 (6 bases). Germline V lookup: CDR1 LNHDA, CDR2 SQIVND (reference sequence). V was trimmed by 6 bases and J by 5 bases, leaving 14 bases between them. This CDR3 region has 14 residues. The CDR3 DNA follows: TGTGCCAGTAGCCCCACAGGGATGGATCAGCCCCAGCATTTT. It translates to CASSPTGMDQPQHF. Complete variable domain (other parts from reference TRBV19 and TRBJ1-5): DGGITQSPKYLFRKEGQNVTLSCEQNLNHDAMYWYRQDPGQGLRLIYYSQIVNDFQKGDIAEGYSVSREKKESFPLTVTSAQKNPTAFYLCASSPTGMDQPQHFGDGTRLSIL.

The chain links TRBV30 to TRBJ1-1, with D tentatively TRBD1 (5 bases). Trimming cost V 4 bases and J 0 bases, with 6 bases left between them. The CDR3 runs to 12 residues. Germline V gene lookup returns CDR1 GTSNPN and CDR2 SVGIG (reference sequence). The CDR3 bases are TGTGCCTGGACAGGGATGAACACTGAAGCTTTCTTT. Translated: CAWTGMNTEAFF.

This chain connects TRBV19 to TRBJ1-4, with TRBD1 as a possible D gene (5 bases). CDR3 length equals 13 residues. Germline CDR1 and CDR2: LNHDA and SQIVND (reference sequence). V lost 7 bases to trimming and J lost 5 bases, with 11 bases between them. CDR3 protein: CASTKGPNEKLFF. The CDR3 DNA is TGTGCCAGTACTAAGGGGCCAAATGAAAAACTGTTTTTT.

This clone has more than one count but fewer than ten. This chain connects TRBV6-1 to TRBJ2-7, with D possibly TRBD2 on 7 matching bases. The CDR3 has 15 residues. The V gene lost 1 base and the J gene lost 2 bases, with 12 bases spanning the gap. Germline loops: CDR1 MNHNS, CDR2 SASEGT. This CDR3 reads CASSEEGGGPYEQYF. In DNA, the CDR3 is TGTGCCAGCAGTGAAGAAGGGGGAGGGCCCTACGAGCAGTACTTC.

The chain has TRBV25-1 and TRBJ2-7; 14 bases agree with TRBD2. CDR3 length equals 16 residues. V was clipped by 8 bases and J by 0 bases; unmatched bases: 6. In germline, CDR1 is MGHDK, CDR2 SYGVNS. The CDR3 here is CASGTSGSPSSYEQYF. The CDR3 DNA reads TGTGCCAGCGGGACTAGCGGGAGCCCCAGCTCCTACGAGCAGTACTTC.

CDR3 in DNA: TGTGCCAGCACCCCGGACAGGGCGGGATACACTGAAGCTTTCTTT. This codes for CASTPDRAGYTEAFF. The chain combines TRBV5-8 with TRBJ1-1, with 8 bases that match TRBD1. This CDR3 has 15 amino acids. V lost 6 bases and J lost 3; bases outside the gene matches: 10. CDR1 and CDR2 (germline): SGHTS, YDEGEE. The whole variable domain, remainder taken from reference TRBV5-8 and TRBJ1-1, is EAGVTQSPTHLIKTRGQQATLRCSPISGHTSVYWYQQALGLGLQFLLWYDEGEERNRGNFPPRFSGRQFPNYSSELNVNALELEDSALYLCASTPDRAGYTEAFFGQGTRLTVV.

The chain recombines TRBV3-1 (or the pseudogene TRBV3-2) with TRBJ2-7; 7 bases fit TRBD2. The CDR3 has 17 amino acids. With 1 base clipped from V and 2 bases from J, the junction kept 11 bases outside the gene matches. Germline-derived CDR1 and CDR2 are LGHDT and YNNKEL (reference sequence). CDR3 region: CASSQVPSGSSPYEQYF. The CDR3 nucleotides read TGTGCCAGCAGCCAAGTTCCTAGCGGTAGCAGCCCCTACGAGCAGTACTTC.

V is TRBV30 and J is TRBJ1-1; D call uncertain. Per the germline V gene, CDR1 is GTSNPN and CDR2 is SVGIG (reference sequence). CDR3 length: 14 residues. Between the trimmed V and J ends, which lost 0 bases and 1 base, there was a span of 9 bases. CDR3 amino acids: CAWSVVQKNTEAFF. The CDR3 nucleotides are TGTGCCTGGAGTGTGGTTCAGAAGAACACTGAAGCTTTCTTT.

The V gene is TRBV19, the J gene TRBJ1-3; D is unresolved. V lost 6 bases and J 0 bases, leaving 9 bases between the germline ends. Per the germline V gene, CDR1 is LNHDA and CDR2 is SQIVND (reference sequence). The CDR3 length is 14 residues. CDR3 sequence: CASSDTRSGNTIYF. The CDR3 DNA follows: TGTGCCAGTAGCGACACCCGCTCTGGAAACACCATATATTTT.

Written as DNA, the CDR3 is TGCGCCAGCAGCTTGGGGGCTATGGGACTTCACACCGGGGAGCTGTTTTTT. Translating it yields CASSLGAMGLHTGELFF. The chain has TRBV5-1 and TRBJ2-2; tentative D call: TRBD2 (6 bases). CDR1 and CDR2 (germline): SGHRS, YFSETQ. The CDR3 contains 17 residues. V was cut by 0 bases and J by 3 bases, with 15 bases left in between.